The present T cell receptor (beta chain) was sequenced within a study of tumor-infiltrating lymphocytes in primary liver carcinoma. From around 18-30 mg of unsorted bulk tissue, DNA and RNA were co-extracted together. With a constant-region primer, TCR beta cDNA was made from approximately 520 ng of total RNA. ARM-PCR was slightly modified, and three nested multiplex PCR rounds with it gave rise to the TCR beta libraries. PCR rounds one and two used TRBV1-TRBV30 forward primers with a C-beta reverse primer for 10 cycles each. TCRdb redid the calling of the multiplex PCR reads with MiXCR, one entry per CDR3 protein. The repertoire holds 100,000 to 150,000 distinct CDR3 sequences, roughly three fifths seen once, with roughly 7.9% in the top ten. The junction had 8 bases not matched to a gene; V was cut back by 3 bases and J by 6 bases. The CDR3 totals 15 residues. Germline V CDR1 and CDR2: SGHNT, YYREEE (reference sequence).

Of note for this clonotype: A much larger clone is a single base away; this may be a read error.

The sequencing input was liver tumor tissue from sampling region 3. Regarding subset: tumor region T3, left-lateral pole. The sequence derives from a woman aged 55-70 years with primary liver carcinoma and hepatitis B virus infection. The genes are TRBV5-4 and TRBJ2-1; 8 bases fit TRBD1. CDR3 DNA sequence: TGTGCCAGCAGCTCGGACAGGGTATTCCTCAATGAGCAGTTCTTC. It encodes CASSSDRVFLNEQFF.